Shown below are 30 T cell receptor beta chains from a single sample sequenced in a study of T-cell memory formation after mild COVID-19. MiXCR, run by TCRdb on the 5' RACE reads, gives a single entry per CDR3 protein. The data show under 550,000 distinct CDR3 sequences, about a sixth seen once. Source material: PBMCs or a T cell subset sorted from them (not recorded which). The origin of the receptors is a man aged 18 to 29 who had mild COVID-19 (a few samples of this study predate the infection). Cell type and time point are not known.

The gene calls are TRBV7-9 and TRBJ2-4, with D possibly matching TRBD2 (5 bases). With 5 bases removed from V and 10 bases from J, the gap between germline ends came to 15 bases. This CDR3 contains 13 residues. Germline V gene lookup returns CDR1 SEHNR and CDR2 FQNEAQ (reference sequence). This chain's CDR3 is CASSAGLPGIQYF. The DNA of the CDR3 is TGTGCCAGCAGCGCTGGTCTCCCGGGGATTCAGTACTTC. Combining the CDR3 with reference TRBV7-9 and TRBJ2-4 gives the whole variable domain DTGVSQNPRHKITKRGQNVTFRCDPISEHNRLYWYRQTLGQGPEFLTYFQNEAQLEKSRLLSDRFSAERPKGSFSTLEIQRTEQGDSAMYLCASSAGLPGIQYFGAGTRLSVL.

Points on this clonotype: Germline is not matched at one junction end, which may reflect a read error. The gene calls are TRBV12-3 or TRBV12-4 and TRBJ2-7; D is perhaps TRBD1 (7 bases). The CDR3 runs 14 residues. The CDR3 DNA follows: TGTGCCAGCAGCCCCGACAGGGAGGTGAGGGAGCAGCAGTTC. It encodes CASSPDREVREQQF.

The chain is built from TRBV6-1 and TRBJ2-1; TRBD2 matches at 13 bases. Per the germline V gene, CDR1 is MNHNS and CDR2 is SASEGT. The CDR3 sequence is 21 residues long. The V segment lost 4 bases and the J segment 0 bases; nucleotides outside the gene matches: 15. CDR3 residues: CASSVITGTSGVLSSYNEQFF. The CDR3 DNA sequence: TGTGCCAGCAGTGTAATTACCGGGACTAGCGGGGTCCTGAGCTCCTACAATGAGCAGTTCTTC.

The chain links TRBV6-5 to TRBJ2-3, with TRBD2 as a possible D gene (6 bases). Germline CDR1 reads MNHEY; CDR2 reads SVGAGI. This CDR3 region has 15 residues. V was cut by 5 bases and J by 2 bases, with 14 bases left in between. CDR3 residues: CASSRRGGHTDTQYF. The CDR3 DNA reads as TGTGCCAGCAGTCGGCGGGGCGGTCACACAGATACGCAGTATTTT.

The rearrangement uses TRBV5-1 and TRBJ1-3, with D possibly being TRBD1 (6 bases). This CDR3 is built from 15 residues. In germline, CDR1 is SGHRS, CDR2 YFSETQ. The ends were cut back, 3 bases at V and 0 bases at J, with 10 bases in the middle. This CDR3 reads CASSSGTNSGNTIYF. CDR3 DNA sequence: TGCGCCAGCAGCTCAGGGACAAACTCTGGAAACACCATATATTTT.

This sequence joins TRBV7-9 and TRBJ2-1; 12 nucleotides agree with TRBD2. CDR1 is SEHNR and CDR2 is FQNEAQ in the germline V gene (reference sequence). CDR3 length equals 17 residues. With V trimmed by 4 bases and J by 4 bases, 8 bases remained unmatched. DNA for the CDR3: TGTGCCAGCAGCTCTCTAGCGGGGGGGCCAAAGTACAATGAGCAGTTCTTC. Its protein is CASSSLAGGPKYNEQFF.

This sequence joins TRBV5-1 and TRBJ2-3, with 8 bases matching TRBD1. CDR1 and CDR2 from the germline V gene are SGHRS and YFSETQ. This CDR3 comprises 15 residues. Unmatched junction bases numbered 6, after V lost 4 bases and J lost 2 bases. DNA for the CDR3: TGCGCCAGCAGCCTACGGGACAGGACCACAGATACGCAGTATTTT. This translates into CASSLRDRTTDTQYF.

In its sample, this clonotype was seen a few times. The gene calls are TRBV6-1 and TRBJ1-1; D possibly corresponds to TRBD1 (6 bases). The V gene's germline CDR1 is MNHNS and CDR2 SASEGT. V lost 6 bases, J lost 4 bases, and 12 bases lay in between. The length of the CDR3 is 13 residues. The CDR3 coding sequence is TGTGCCAGCAGCTTCGGACAGATCACTGAAGCTTTCTTT. As protein: CASSFGQITEAFF.

This clonotype occurred many times. The rearrangement joins TRBV7-9 to TRBJ2-7; D gene uncertain. V was pared by 1 base and J by 0 bases, with 1 base between. Germline CDR1 SEHNR, CDR2 FQNEAQ (reference sequence). The CDR3 loop spans 12 amino acids. CDR3 residues: CASSLGSYEQYV. The CDR3 coding sequence is TGTGCCAGCAGCTTAGGCTCCTACGAGCAGTACGTC.

This clonotype was found many times. The J gene is TRBJ2-3, the V gene TRBV3-1; 11 bases are shared with TRBD2. The CDR3 totals 14 residues. Germline trimming cut 4 bases from V and 5 bases from J; bases unmatched to any gene: 2. Germline CDR1 is LGHDT and CDR2 is YNNKEL (reference sequence). The DNA for the CDR3 is TGTGCCAGCAGCCTGACTAGCGGGGAAGATACGCAGTATTTT. Encoded protein: CASSLTSGEDTQYF.

This clonotype has just a few counts. This sequence joins TRBV20-1 and TRBJ1-1, with D tentatively TRBD1 (5 bases). The CDR3 spans 14 residues. Germline lookup yields CDR1 DFQATT and CDR2 SNEGSKA (reference sequence). V was cut by 3 bases and J by 5 bases, with 16 bases left in between. The CDR3 spells CSASGGEVGTEAFF. The CDR3 DNA sequence: TGCAGTGCTAGTGGGGGGGAAGTGGGGACTGAAGCTTTCTTT.

This clonotype was seen many times. This sequence joins TRBV6-5 and TRBJ2-2; no firm D call. With 2 bases removed from V and 3 bases from J, the gap between germline ends came to 7 bases. The germline CDR1 and CDR2 sequences are MNHEY and SVGAGI. The CDR3 has 14 amino acids. CDR3 loop: CASSYLVDTGELFF. The CDR3 nucleotides read TGTGCCAGCAGTTACCTGGTCGACACCGGGGAGCTGTTTTTT.

The chain recombines TRBV5-1 with TRBJ2-2, with D possibly matching TRBD1 (6 bases). The CDR3 has 15 amino acids. Germline CDR1 and CDR2: SGHRS and YFSETQ. V was shortened by 8 bases and J by 1 base, with 15 bases between the two germline ends. The CDR3, as DNA: TGCGCCAGAAGCCCTTCGACAGGGAACACCGGGGAGCTGTTTTTT. Protein sequence: CARSPSTGNTGELFF.

This clonotype was seen only a few times. The rearrangement uses TRBV5-1 and TRBJ1-5; TRBD1 might be the D (6 bases). CDR3 size: 15 residues. Germline CDR1 SGHRS, CDR2 YFSETQ. Between the trimmed V and J ends, which lost 3 bases and 4 bases, there was a span of 14 bases. CDR3 sequence reads: CASSWEGGRNQPQHF. CDR3 bases: TGCGCCAGCAGCTGGGAGGGGGGCAGGAATCAGCCCCAGCATTTT.

The chain links TRBV3-1 to TRBJ1-1, with D tentatively TRBD1 (5 bases). The CDR3 is 14 amino acids. CDR1 and CDR2 from the germline V gene are LGHDT and YNNKEL (reference sequence). Trimming left V 3 bases short and J 1 base short, with 9 bases between. In DNA, the CDR3 is TGTGCCAGCAGCCAGGGGGACCCGAACACTGAAGCTTTCTTT. This encodes CASSQGDPNTEAFF.

This clonotype showed up just a few times. This chain uses TRBV6-5 with TRBJ2-1, with 8 bases identical to TRBD1. The V gene's germline CDR1 is MNHEY and CDR2 SVGAGI. Unmatched junction bases numbered 7, after V lost 5 bases and J lost 1 base. This CDR3 has 16 residues. The CDR3 spells CASSPWTGKSYNEQFF. In DNA, the CDR3 is TGTGCCAGCAGTCCCTGGACAGGGAAATCCTACAATGAGCAGTTCTTC.

This clonotype was picked up a small number of times. CDR3 amino acids: CASSLLPPGDTEAFF. The CDR3 bases are TGTGCCAGCAGCTTATTACCCCCAGGGGACACTGAAGCTTTCTTT. J is TRBJ1-1 and V is TRBV5-6; tentatively, D is TRBD1 (6 bases). This CDR3 contains 15 residues. CDR1 is SGHDT and CDR2 is YYEEEE in the germline V gene. Trimming shortened V by 2 bases and J by 3 bases, and 14 bases separated the two germline ends.

This clonotype has just a few counts. V usage is TRBV5-5 and J usage is TRBJ2-3, with D possibly TRBD1 on 6 matching bases. V was trimmed by 6 bases and J by 4 bases, leaving 15 bases between them. The CDR3 has 14 amino acids. From germline, CDR1 is SGHKS and CDR2 YYEKEE (reference sequence). In DNA form, the CDR3 reads TGTGCCAGCATTGGGTACCCAGGGGCAGATACGCAGTATTTT. This codes for CASIGYPGADTQYF.

The V call is TRBV5-1, the J call TRBJ2-1; D possibly matches TRBD1 or TRBD2 (5 bases each). Germline V CDR1 and CDR2: SGHRS, YFSETQ. The CDR3 is 16 residues long. Trimming removed 0 bases from V and 6 bases from J, with 16 bases in between. The CDR3 DNA is TGCGCCAGCAGCTTGGTCGTTACCGGGACCACCAATGAGCAGTTCTTC. It specifies CASSLVVTGTTNEQFF.

The gene calls are TRBV7-3 and TRBJ2-3; 11 nucleotides agree with TRBD2. V gave up 4 bases and J gave up 4 bases; unmatched junction bases: 10. This CDR3 comprises 17 residues. CDR1 and CDR2 (germline): SGHTA, FQGTGA. The CDR3 DNA sequence: TGTGCCAGCAGCTATATAGCGGGGGGGCAGCTTCCAGATACGCAGTATTTT. Protein: CASSYIAGGQLPDTQYF.

The V call is TRBV7-2, the J call TRBJ1-1; D is uncertain. Trimming took 5 bases from V and 9 from J, leaving 7 bases between them. Germline V gene sequence: CDR1 SGHTA, CDR2 FQGNSA. The CDR3 has 10 amino acids. The CDR3 protein is CASSQSKAFF. CDR3 coding DNA: TGTGCCAGCAGCCAGAGTAAAGCTTTCTTT. The full variable domain, with the rest looked up from reference TRBV7-2 and TRBJ1-1, is GAGVSQSPSNKVTEKGKDVELRCDPISGHTALYWYRQSLGQGLEFLIYFQGNSAPDKSGLPSDRFSAERTGGSVSTLTIQRTQQEDSAVYLCASSQSKAFFGQGTRLTVV.

This chain uses TRBV5-6 with TRBJ2-7; weak D call: TRBD1 (5 bases). The CDR3 is made up of 12 amino acids. In germline, CDR1 is SGHDT, CDR2 YYEEEE. Between the trimmed V and J ends, which lost 0 bases and 9 bases, there was a span of 10 bases. CDR3 sequence reads: CASSLARAGQYF. CDR3 in DNA: TGTGCCAGCAGCTTGGCCAGGGCAGGGCAGTACTTC.

In its sample, this clonotype was seen a few times. The V and J genes are TRBV20-1 and TRBJ1-5, with 8 bases identical to TRBD1. V dropped 4 bases and J dropped 2; count of bases not matched to a gene: 4. Germline CDR1 reads DFQATT; CDR2 reads SNEGSKA (reference sequence). The CDR3 totals 14 residues. The CDR3, as DNA: TGCAGTGCTATTCTGGACAGGGGCAATCAGCCCCAGCATTTT. Its protein is CSAILDRGNQPQHF.

V usage is TRBV4-1 and J usage is TRBJ2-4, with no clear D. V lost 4 bases and J 5 bases, leaving 18 bases between the germline ends. The CDR3 extends over 16 amino acids. Germline assignment: CDR1 MGHRA and CDR2 YSYEKL. The CDR3 spells CASSPTWPQEENIQYF. The CDR3 DNA follows: TGCGCCAGCAGCCCAACTTGGCCGCAGGAAGAAAACATTCAGTACTTC.

This clonotype has only a few counts. The chain is built from TRBV4-3 and TRBJ1-2; D possibly corresponds to TRBD1 (5 bases). Germline CDR1 LGHNA, CDR2 YSLEER. The CDR3 has 14 residues. With 0 bases removed from V and 7 bases from J, the gap between germline ends came to 12 bases. The CDR3 is CASSQDWVGAGYTF. The CDR3 DNA follows: TGCGCCAGCAGCCAAGATTGGGTAGGGGCTGGCTACACCTTC.

The rearrangement uses TRBV7-6 and TRBJ2-1; tentatively, D is TRBD2 (6 bases). The CDR3 runs to 16 residues. Germline assignment: CDR1 SGHVS and CDR2 FNYEAQ. The V gene lost 2 bases and the J gene lost 1 base, with 12 bases spanning the gap. The CDR3 region has the DNA TGTGCCAGCAGCTTATCTCCGGGGGATTCCTACAATGAGCAGTTCTTC. Residues: CASSLSPGDSYNEQFF.

J is TRBJ2-1 and V is TRBV4-1; 11 nucleotides match TRBD1. This CDR3 is built from 15 residues. Germline V gene lookup returns CDR1 MGHRA and CDR2 YSYEKL. J was trimmed by 8 bases and V by 4 bases; bases with no gene match: 7. CDR3: CASSLHGTGGDEQFF. The CDR3 DNA reads as TGCGCCAGCAGCCTCCACGGGACAGGGGGAGATGAGCAGTTCTTC.

This rearrangement joins TRBV6-5 to TRBJ1-3, with D possibly TRBD1 on 5 matching bases. Between the trimmed V and J ends, which lost 8 bases and 10 bases, there was a span of 15 bases. Germline CDR1 and CDR2: MNHEY and SVGAGI. The CDR3 is 12 residues long. The chain's CDR3 is CASGNWGETIYF. The CDR3 coding sequence is TGTGCCAGCGGCAATTGGGGCGAGACCATATATTTT.

CDR3 nucleotides: TGTGCCAGCAGTGCCTCCTACGAGCAGTACTTC. It encodes CASSASYEQYF. The chain is built from TRBV12-3 or TRBV12-4 and TRBJ2-7; D remains unclear. Between the trimmed V and J ends, which lost 5 bases and 0 bases, there was a span of 2 bases. The CDR3 length is 11 residues.

The chain employs TRBV4-3 and TRBJ2-7; D could derive from TRBD1 or TRBD2 (5 bases each). The CDR3 totals 15 residues. V was clipped by 5 bases and J by 3 bases, with 17 bases between them. Germline V CDR1 and CDR2: LGHNA, YSLEER. This chain's CDR3 is CASSKLRDGDYEQYF. CDR3 sequence (DNA): TGCGCCAGCAGCAAACTCCGGGACGGGGACTACGAGCAGTACTTC.